This T cell receptor beta chain was recovered during a study of blood T cell repertoires in COVID-19. V shed 3 bases and J shed 9 bases, with 11 bases lying between them. The CDR3 is 12 amino acids. Per germline, CDR1 LGHNA and CDR2 YNFKEQ. Original data processing: Nucleated cell number was recorded as an estimate derived from reference gene primer amplification. Generated by immunoSEQ multiplex PCR, the TCRdb table keeps only in-frame clones and is missing some. That table furnishes V, J and clone size, whereas the DNA furnished D and trimming. The sample carries 150,000 to 200,000 clones, 84% recorded once. Participant age was roughly 18 to 95 years, and participants resided in approximately 24 US areas. Categorization into cohorts depended on clinical history that participants reported. Either two negative PCRs, clearance, or symptom resolution qualified Cohort 3 donors as recovered.

This clonotype was sampled from a man aged 45-60 years who had recovered from COVID-19. Sequencing input: PBMCs or T cells enriched from blood (not recorded which). V and J are TRBV4-2 and TRBJ1-2, with a weak D call TRBD1 (5 bases). For the CDR3, the DNA is TGTGCCAGCAGCCACGAAGGGACTAGCTACACCTTC. Translation gives CASSHEGTSYTF.